Listed here are 32 T cell receptor beta chains from one sample, sequenced in a study of blood T cell repertoires in COVID-19 (dated by TCRdb to 2019 to 2021). Receptors were amplified or captured by the immunoSEQ multiplex PCR assay. The clones in this table, taken by TCRdb from immuneACCESS, are in-frame only. Not every clone is retained; where verified, under half of the shortfall comes from an unresolved V gene, and the cause of the rest is unknown. The sample records about 280,000 clones, 80% to 85% of which are singletons. Roughly 5.3% of the sample goes to the ten largest clones. The material sequenced was PBMCs or T cells enriched from blood (not recorded which). Every receptor here comes from a man in his forties or fifties who had been exposed to COVID-19.

This clone was seen more than once but under ten times. The V call is TRBV18, the J call TRBJ1-1; D gene unclear. This CDR3 has 15 residues. The germline CDR1 and CDR2 sequences are KGHSH and LQKENI. V lost 3 bases and J lost 1, with 12 bases in between. CDR3 nucleotides: TGTGCCAGCTCACCCCCATCGCGTCAGAACACTGAAGCTTTCTTT. Translation gives CASSPPSRQNTEAFF.

The genes are TRBV9 and TRBJ1-1, with 9 bases matching TRBD1. The CDR3 has 13 residues. CDR1 and CDR2 from the germline V gene are SGDLS and YYNGEE. The junction had 9 bases not matched to a gene; V was cut back by 4 bases and J by 11 bases. CDR3 protein: CASSLGDRDRAFF. The CDR3, as DNA: TGTGCCAGCAGCCTGGGGGACAGGGATAGGGCTTTCTTT.

The chain is built from TRBV7-8 and TRBJ2-1; 10 bases fit TRBD2. The CDR3 is made up of 17 amino acids. The germline V gene encodes CDR1 SGHVS and CDR2 FQNEAQ. Trimming removed 1 base from V and 8 bases from J; junction bases left unmatched: 11. CDR3 residues: CASSLGGVAGGFDEQFF. The CDR3 coding sequence is TGTGCCAGCAGCTTAGGCGGGGTAGCGGGAGGATTCGATGAGCAGTTCTTC.

About this clone: At one end the junction does not follow the germline gene, possibly because of a read error. DNA for the CDR3: TGTGCCAGCAGTCTAGGCTACGATGAGCAGTTCTTC. It is translated as CASSLGYDEQFF. The chain carries TRBV12-3 or TRBV12-4 and TRBJ2-1, with unresolved D. The CDR3 consists of 12 residues.

There are a few counts of this clone. The V call is TRBV4-2, the J call TRBJ2-7; the match to TRBD2 covers 10 bases. The CDR3 is 16 residues long. V shed 3 bases, J shed 3 bases, and the junction held 8 bases outside the gene matches. The germline CDR1 and CDR2 sequences are LGHNA and YNFKEQ. CDR3 region: CASSQSWASGGYEQYF. The CDR3 DNA follows: TGTGCCAGCAGCCAGAGTTGGGCTAGCGGGGGCTACGAGCAGTACTTC.

The chain couples TRBV21-1 to TRBJ1-3. TRBV21-1 is a listed pseudogene. The CDR3 has 15 amino acids. CDR3 bases: TGTGCCAGCAGCAAAGGTTTCGTGGGAGTGAACACCATATATTTT. This encodes CASSKGFVGVNTIYF.

This clone turned up a few times. The V gene is TRBV24-1, the J gene TRBJ2-3, with D hard to call. V was shortened by 4 bases and J by 5 bases, with 3 bases between the two germline ends. Germline lookup yields CDR1 KGHDR and CDR2 SFDVKD. The CDR3 sequence is 11 residues long. The CDR3 is CATSERDTQYF. CDR3 DNA: TGTGCCACCAGTGAGAGAGATACGCAGTATTTT.

The J gene is TRBJ2-2, the V gene TRBV18, with unresolved D. The V end lost 3 bases, the J end lost 0 bases, and 5 bases lay between the germline ends. The CDR3 consists of 14 residues. Germline values: CDR1 KGHSH, CDR2 LQKENI. CDR3 residues: CASSPSANTGELFF. The DNA for the CDR3 is TGTGCCAGCTCACCTTCGGCGAACACCGGGGAGCTGTTTTTT.

This chain uses TRBV7-9 with TRBJ2-7; tentatively, D is TRBD2 (6 bases). This CDR3 spans 13 amino acids. Germline CDR1 is SEHNR and CDR2 is FQNEAQ (reference sequence). V dropped 0 bases and J dropped 4 bases, with 7 bases sitting between them. CDR3: CASSLARGYEQYF. CDR3 in DNA: TGTGCCAGCAGCTTAGCCCGGGGGTACGAGCAGTACTTC.

V and J are TRBV14 and TRBJ1-2; D is undetermined. The V gene's germline CDR1 is SGHDN and CDR2 FVKESK. The CDR3 sequence is 12 residues long. V was trimmed by 2 bases and J by 4 bases, leaving 5 bases between them. CDR3 loop: CASSQTIYGYTF. CDR3 sequence (DNA): TGTGCCAGCAGCCAAACAATCTATGGCTACACCTTC.

The chain recombines TRBV5-1 with TRBJ2-1; D is undetermined. The CDR3 is 16 residues long. CDR1 SGHRS and CDR2 YFSETQ come from the germline V gene. Trimming shortened V by 0 bases and J by 2 bases, and 12 bases separated the two germline ends. The CDR3 DNA reads as TGCGCCAGCAGCTTGGAGCCTCCACCTACCTACAATGAGCAGTTCTTC. This codes for CASSLEPPPTYNEQFF.

In this sample, this clone turned up a few times. This specimen includes other DNA sequences encoding the same CDR3. This chain joins TRBV5-1 and TRBJ2-5; 7 bases line up with TRBD1. The junction had 4 bases not matched to a gene; V was cut back by 3 bases and J by 2 bases. CDR1 is SGHRS and CDR2 is YFSETQ in the germline V gene. This CDR3 is 14 amino acids long. In DNA form, the CDR3 reads TGCGCCAGCAGCTCACCGGGACAGCAAGAGACCCAGTACTTC. As protein: CASSSPGQQETQYF.

The J gene is TRBJ2-2, the V gene TRBV5-1; 8 bases match TRBD2. Germline values: CDR1 SGHRS, CDR2 YFSETQ. The CDR3 runs to 16 residues. V trimming: 0 bases; J trimming: 5 bases; junction bases outside the gene matches: 6. The CDR3 DNA follows: TGCGCCAGCAGCTTGGAGGGACTAGTTTCGACCGGGGAGCTGTTTTTT. It encodes CASSLEGLVSTGELFF.

This chain links TRBV10-3 with TRBJ2-2; 10 bases match TRBD2. Germline CDR1 and CDR2: ENHRY and SYGVKD. This CDR3 has 15 residues. Losses at the gene ends were 6 bases for V and 7 bases for J; bases not matched to a gene: 8. As DNA, the CDR3 is TGTGCCATCAGGGGATCTAGCGGGAGTGGCGGGGAGCTGTTTTTT. As protein: CAIRGSSGSGGELFF.

The chain has TRBV6-5 and TRBJ1-5; 10 positions match TRBD1. J lost 3 bases, V lost 6 bases, and 5 bases had no gene match. From germline, CDR1 is MNHEY and CDR2 SVGAGI. There are 15 residues in the CDR3. CDR3 in amino acids: CASRLGQGPNQPQHF. CDR3 sequence (DNA): TGTGCCAGCAGATTGGGACAGGGGCCCAATCAGCCCCAGCATTTT.

The gene calls are TRBV12-3 or TRBV12-4 and TRBJ2-7; TRBD1 matches 8 bases. Trimming took 6 bases from V and 6 from J; bases not matched to a gene: 7. This CDR3 region has 13 residues. CDR3: CASSRDRGSEQYF. Here the CDR3 DNA reads TGTGCCAGCAGCCGCGACAGGGGAAGCGAGCAGTACTTC.

The J gene is TRBJ2-4, the V gene TRBV12-3 or TRBV12-4; D might be TRBD2 (5 bases). The CDR3 spans 12 residues. Trimming cost V 5 bases and J 10 bases, with 12 bases left between them. CDR3 sequence: CASSPPGWIQYF. The CDR3 DNA sequence: TGTGCCAGCAGTCCCCCGGGGTGGATTCAGTACTTC.

The chain uses TRBV19 and TRBJ2-7, with 7 bases matching TRBD1. The V gene's germline CDR1 is LNHDA and CDR2 SQIVND (reference sequence). There are 12 residues in the CDR3. With V trimmed by 5 bases and J by 7 bases, 5 bases remained unmatched. The CDR3 reads CASSVGQREQYF. CDR3 coding DNA: TGTGCCAGTAGTGTGGGACAGAGAGAGCAGTACTTC.

This rearrangement joins TRBV2 to TRBJ1-1; D uncertain. Germline V gene sequence: CDR1 SNHLY, CDR2 FYNNEI. V gave up 5 bases and J gave up 11 bases, with 12 bases separating them. CDR3 length: 11 residues. The CDR3 DNA follows: TGTGCCAGCAGTTTCGAGGTTCGTGCTTTCTTT. It is translated as CASSFEVRAFF.

CDR3 sequence: CASNPQEDSPLHF. The CDR3 DNA reads TGTGCCAGCAATCCGCAGGAGGATTCACCCCTCCACTTT. This rearrangement joins TRBV14 to TRBJ1-6; no clear D gene. The CDR3 contains 13 residues. Trimming left V 7 bases short and J 8 bases short, with 12 bases between. The germline CDR1 and CDR2 sequences are SGHDN and FVKESK. Filled out from reference TRBV14 and TRBJ1-6, the complete variable domain reads EAGVTQFPSHSVIEKGQTVTLRCDPISGHDNLYWYRRVMGKEIKFLLHFVKESKQDESGMPNNRFLAERTGGTYSTLKVQPAELEDSGVYFCASNPQEDSPLHFGNGTRLTVT.

The chain joins TRBV2 to TRBJ2-5; 10 nucleotides agree with TRBD1. J gave up 5 bases and V 4 bases, and 10 bases lay outside the gene matches. The germline V gene encodes CDR1 SNHLY and CDR2 FYNNEI. The CDR3 consists of 16 residues. The CDR3 region has the DNA TGTGCCAGCAGTGCCTGGGAGGACAGGGGGGGGGAGACCCAGTACTTC. It specifies CASSAWEDRGGETQYF.

Of note for this clone: One end of the junction fails to match germline, which may point to a read error. The chain couples TRBV5-1 to TRBJ1-2; D not certain. The length of the CDR3 is 14 residues. Germline loops: CDR1 SGHRS, CDR2 YFSETQ. The CDR3 loop reads CASNLGFWGDGYTF. Written as DNA, the CDR3 is TGCGCCAGCAACTTGGGATTTTGGGGAGATGGCTACACCTTC.

This chain links TRBV11-2 with TRBJ1-2, with 10 bases aligning to TRBD1. Germline CDR1 reads SGHAT; CDR2 reads FQNNGV. The V segment lost 5 bases and the J segment 4 bases; nucleotides outside the gene matches: 16. The CDR3 is 18 residues long. The CDR3 is CASSTRNRTGGYSYGYTF. The CDR3 bases are TGTGCCAGCAGCACCCGGAACCGGACAGGGGGGTATAGCTATGGCTACACCTTC.

The chain links TRBV27 to TRBJ1-1; D may be TRBD1 (6 bases). This CDR3 is built from 17 residues. CDR1 is MNHEY, CDR2 SMNVEV, per germline (reference sequence). V lost 1 base and J lost 1, with 16 bases in between. The CDR3 DNA follows: TGTGCCAGCAGTTTATGGGGGGGGGCAGACAAGAACACTGAAGCTTTCTTT. Translating it yields CASSLWGGADKNTEAFF.

The chain couples TRBV5-8 to TRBJ2-7, with 9 positions matching TRBD1. V was clipped by 3 bases and J by 1 base; unmatched bases: 5. The CDR3 spans 15 residues. Per the germline V gene, CDR1 is SGHTS and CDR2 is YDEGEE. The CDR3 reads CASSSGTGHSYEQYF. The CDR3 nucleotides read TGTGCCAGCAGCTCTGGGACAGGGCATTCCTACGAGCAGTACTTC.

V usage is TRBV24-1 and J usage is TRBJ2-1; unclear D gene. Trimming took 5 bases from V and 10 from J, leaving 14 bases between them. The CDR3 runs 13 residues. CDR1 and CDR2 from the germline V gene are KGHDR and SFDVKD. The CDR3 DNA reads TGTGCCACCAGTGCCCACTCTTTCGGGGAGCAGTTCTTC. Protein product: CATSAHSFGEQFF.

Only a few counts were recorded for this clone. CDR3 sequence: CATWRVGNGYNSPLHF. The CDR3 DNA is TGTGCCACCTGGAGGGTCGGAAATGGCTATAATTCACCCCTCCACTTT. This rearrangement joins TRBV30 to TRBJ1-6; D is ambiguous. The CDR3 runs to 16 residues. The germline V gene encodes CDR1 GTSNPN and CDR2 SVGIG (reference sequence). The ends were cut back, 8 bases at V and 3 bases at J, with 20 bases in the middle. The full variable domain, completed using reference TRBV30 and TRBJ1-6, is SQTIHQWPATLVQPVGSPLSLECTVEGTSNPNLYWYRQAAGRGLQLLFYSVGIGQISSEVPQNLSASRPQDRQFILSSKKLLLSDSGFYLCATWRVGNGYNSPLHFGNGTRLTVT.

The rearrangement uses TRBV10-3 and TRBJ2-1, with 12 bases aligning to TRBD2. The CDR3 covers 15 residues. V was clipped by 4 bases and J by 8 bases; unmatched bases: 6. Germline loops: CDR1 ENHRY, CDR2 SYGVKD. Here the CDR3 reads CAISGSSGRAHEQFF. CDR3 coding DNA: TGTGCCATCAGTGGATCTAGCGGGAGGGCCCATGAGCAGTTCTTC.

CDR3: CASSQTRQGSNQPQHF. The CDR3 DNA reads as TGTGCCAGCAGCCAAACCCGACAGGGAAGCAATCAGCCCCAGCATTTT. The chain links TRBV3-1 (or the pseudogene TRBV3-2) to TRBJ1-5; 7 nucleotides line up with TRBD1. The CDR3 length is 16 residues. J was trimmed by 1 base and V by 2 bases; bases with no gene match: 5. The germline V gene has CDR1 LGHDT and CDR2 YNNKEL (reference sequence).

Points on this clone: The same CDR3 is also encoded by other DNA sequences in this sample. The rearrangement joins TRBV30 to TRBJ1-5, with D perhaps matching TRBD1 (6 bases). CDR1 and CDR2 (germline): GTSNPN, SVGIG (reference sequence). The CDR3 length is 13 residues. Trimming shortened V by 0 bases and J by 7 bases, and 10 bases separated the two germline ends. The CDR3: CAWSVRGGQPQHF. The CDR3 coding sequence is TGTGCCTGGAGTGTGAGGGGGGGACAGCCCCAGCATTTT.

The chain combines TRBV7-9 with TRBJ1-1; D not certain. V lost 4 bases and J 5 bases, leaving 14 bases between the germline ends. CDR3 length: 14 amino acids. Germline CDR1 reads SEHNR; CDR2 reads FQNEAQ (reference sequence). Here the CDR3 reads CASSSRSDWTEAFF. In DNA form, the CDR3 reads TGTGCCAGCAGCTCGCGGAGTGACTGGACTGAAGCTTTCTTT. Filled out from reference TRBV7-9 and TRBJ1-1, the complete variable domain reads DTGVSQNPRHKITKRGQNVTFRCDPISEHNRLYWYRQTLGQGPEFLTYFQNEAQLEKSRLLSDRFSAERPKGSFSTLEIQRTEQGDSAMYLCASSSRSDWTEAFFGQGTRLTVV.

This clone appeared once. The chain joins TRBV25-1 to TRBJ2-7; no reliable D call. V was trimmed by 0 bases and J by 4 bases, leaving 7 bases between them. The length of the CDR3 is 13 residues. Germline V gives CDR1 MGHDK, CDR2 SYGVNS. Here the CDR3 reads CASSEYPVYEQYF. The DNA of the CDR3 is TGTGCCAGCAGTGAATATCCTGTGTACGAGCAGTACTTC.